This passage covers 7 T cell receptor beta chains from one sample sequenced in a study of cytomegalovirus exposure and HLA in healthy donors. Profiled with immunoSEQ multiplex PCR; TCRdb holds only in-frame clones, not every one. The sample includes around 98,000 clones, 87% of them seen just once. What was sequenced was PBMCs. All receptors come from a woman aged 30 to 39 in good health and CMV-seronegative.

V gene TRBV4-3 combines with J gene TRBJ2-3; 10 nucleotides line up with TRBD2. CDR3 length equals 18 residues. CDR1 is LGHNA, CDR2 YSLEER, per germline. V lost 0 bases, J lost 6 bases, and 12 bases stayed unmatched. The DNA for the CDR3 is TGCGCCAGCAGCCAAGATCCAGCGGGTAGCGGGAGGTTCGATACGCAGTATTTT. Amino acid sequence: CASSQDPAGSGRFDTQYF.

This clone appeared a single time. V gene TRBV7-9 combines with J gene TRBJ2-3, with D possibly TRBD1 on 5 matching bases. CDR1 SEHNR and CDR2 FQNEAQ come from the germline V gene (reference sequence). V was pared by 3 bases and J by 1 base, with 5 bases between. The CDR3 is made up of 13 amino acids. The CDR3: CASSFRGTDTQYF. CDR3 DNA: TGTGCCAGCAGCTTCAGGGGCACAGATACGCAGTATTTT.

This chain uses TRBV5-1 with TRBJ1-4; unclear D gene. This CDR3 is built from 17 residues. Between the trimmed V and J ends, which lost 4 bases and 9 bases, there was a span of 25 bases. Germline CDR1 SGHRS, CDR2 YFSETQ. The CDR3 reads CASSPAERVIVVKKLFF. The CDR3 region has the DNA TGCGCCAGCAGCCCCGCGGAGAGGGTGATCGTGGTTAAAAAACTGTTTTTT.

The CDR3 region is CASSFWRASGETQYF. In DNA, the CDR3 is TGCGCCAGCAGCTTTTGGCGGGCGTCGGGAGAGACCCAGTACTTC. V is TRBV5-1 and J is TRBJ2-5; possible D gene TRBD2, 5 bases. CDR3 length equals 15 residues. CDR1 is SGHRS and CDR2 is YFSETQ in the germline V gene. The V end was cut by 2 bases, the J end by 4 bases, with 15 bases between.

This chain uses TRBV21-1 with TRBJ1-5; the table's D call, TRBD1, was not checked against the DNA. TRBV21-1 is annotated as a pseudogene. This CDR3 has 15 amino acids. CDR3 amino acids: CARCGQPYSNQPQHF. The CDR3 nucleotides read TGTGCCAGGTGTGGACAGCCCTATAGCAATCAGCCCCAGCATTTT.

CDR3 residues: CASRFEPPGEQYF. The CDR3 DNA sequence: TGCGCCAGCAGATTTGAACCGCCGGGCGAGCAGTACTTC. The V and J genes are TRBV5-1 and TRBJ2-7; D call uncertain. CDR1 is SGHRS, CDR2 YFSETQ, per germline. The CDR3 extends over 13 amino acids. Deletions cut 5 bases from V and 6 bases from J, with 15 bases between.

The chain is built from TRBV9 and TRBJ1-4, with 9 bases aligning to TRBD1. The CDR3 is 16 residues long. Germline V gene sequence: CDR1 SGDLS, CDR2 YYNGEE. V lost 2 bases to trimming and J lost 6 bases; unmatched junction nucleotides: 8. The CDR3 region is CASSVSTGGADEKLFF. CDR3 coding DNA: TGTGCCAGCAGCGTGAGTACAGGGGGCGCCGATGAAAAACTGTTTTTT.